This T cell receptor (beta chain) was captured in a study of patients and donors after allogeneic stem cell transplantation. This clonotype was seen ten or more times. TCRdb used MiXCR to reprocess the RT-PCR reads, holding one entry per CDR3 protein. This sample has approximately 200,000 distinct CDR3 sequences, with roughly 13% found just once. In germline, CDR1 is MNHEY, CDR2 SVGAGI. The trim removed 2 bases at V and 7 bases at J, leaving 5 bases unmatched. The CDR3 loop spans 15 amino acids. The receptor was isolated from a human donor who was either an allogeneic HSCT recipient or a stem cell or donor lymphocyte infusion donor (not recorded which). It is not recorded whose cells these are; they may come from a transplant donor. The V gene is TRBV6-5, the J gene TRBJ1-6; 7 bases map to TRBD1. Sequencing used blood, either unsorted or a sorted T cell fraction (not recorded which). This CDR3 reads CASSYDREVNSPLHF. The CDR3 nucleotides are TGTGCCAGCAGTTACGACAGGGAAGTAAATTCACCCCTCCACTTT.